The clone carrying this T cell receptor beta chain was detected many times. TCRdb reprocessed the RT-PCR reads with MiXCR, giving one entry per CDR3 protein. Of under 800,000 distinct CDR3 sequences in the sample, around 13% are singletons; the top ten hold approximately 7%. The data were taken from a study of response to subunit inactivated influenza vaccine. CDR3 length: 13 residues. The junction had 10 bases not matched to a gene; V was cut back by 7 bases and J by 6 bases. Germline CDR1 and CDR2: SQVTM and ANQGSEA. The rearrangement uses TRBV29-1 and TRBJ2-7; 9 nucleotides match TRBD1. The input for sequencing was PBMCs from blood, taken approximately 15 days before vaccination. The clonotype originates from a middle-aged man who received an inactivated influenza vaccine. The CDR3 is CSGSTGGGGEQYF. For the CDR3, the DNA is TGCAGCGGATCAACAGGGGGCGGAGGCGAGCAGTACTTC.